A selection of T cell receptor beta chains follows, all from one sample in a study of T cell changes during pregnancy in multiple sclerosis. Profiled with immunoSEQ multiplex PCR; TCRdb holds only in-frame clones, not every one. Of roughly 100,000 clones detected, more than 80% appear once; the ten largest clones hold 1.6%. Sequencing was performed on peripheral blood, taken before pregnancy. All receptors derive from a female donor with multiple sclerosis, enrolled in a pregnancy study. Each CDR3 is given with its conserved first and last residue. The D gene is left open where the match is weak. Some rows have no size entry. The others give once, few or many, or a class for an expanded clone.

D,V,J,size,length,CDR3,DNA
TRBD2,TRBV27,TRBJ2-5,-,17,CASSYRGPGLVMETQYF,TGTGCCAGCAGTTACCGGGGGCCGGGACTAGTGATGGAGACCCAGTACTTC
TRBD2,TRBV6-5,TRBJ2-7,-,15,CASGPPGGRRHEQYF,TGTGCCAGCGGTCCCCCCGGCGGGAGGCGCCACGAGCAGTACTTC
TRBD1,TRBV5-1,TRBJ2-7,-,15,CASSLDRGAYYEQYF,TGCGCCAGCAGCCTCGACAGGGGGGCCTACTACGAGCAGTACTTC
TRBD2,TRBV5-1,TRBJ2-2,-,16,CASSLVLAANTGELFF,TGCGCCAGCAGCTTGGTACTAGCGGCGAACACCGGGGAGCTGTTTTTT
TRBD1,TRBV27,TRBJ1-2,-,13,CASSGDSSYGYTF,TGTGCCAGCAGTGGGGACAGCTCCTATGGCTACACCTTC
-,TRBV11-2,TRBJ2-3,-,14,CASSPTWTTDTQYF,TGTGCCAGCAGCCCTACTTGGACTACAGATACGCAGTATTTT
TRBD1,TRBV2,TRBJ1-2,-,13,CASSRDRSYGYTF,TGTGCCAGCAGTAGGGACAGGTCCTATGGCTACACCTTC
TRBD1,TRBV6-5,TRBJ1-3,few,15,CASSYTTGALNTIYF,TGTGCCAGCAGTTACACGACAGGGGCATTAAACACCATATATTTT
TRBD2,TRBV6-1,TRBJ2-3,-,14,CASKRTSGTGTQYF,TGTGCCAGTAAAAGGACTAGCGGCACAGGTACGCAGTATTTT
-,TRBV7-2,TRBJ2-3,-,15,CASSSQMRDADTQYF,TGTGCCAGCAGCTCCCAAATGCGGGACGCAGATACGCAGTATTTT
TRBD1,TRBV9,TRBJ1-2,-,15,CASSQSGQGIYGYTF,TGTGCCAGCAGCCAATCGGGACAGGGGATCTATGGCTACACCTTC
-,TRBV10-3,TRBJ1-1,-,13,CAISGVQGFEAFF,TGTGCCATCTCCGGAGTTCAGGGTTTTGAAGCTTTCTTT
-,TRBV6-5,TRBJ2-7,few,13,CASSYSEGDEQYF,TGTGCCAGCAGTTACTCGGAAGGAGACGAGCAGTACTTC
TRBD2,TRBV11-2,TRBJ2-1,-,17,CASSLVGRLAGAHEQFF,TGTGCCAGCAGCTTAGTTGGGCGGCTAGCGGGAGCCCATGAGCAGTTCTTC
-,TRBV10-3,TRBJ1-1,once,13,CAISDSGNTEAFF,TGTGCCATCAGTGATTCGGGAAACACTGAAGCTTTCTTT
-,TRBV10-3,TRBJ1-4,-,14,CAISAKGMDEKLFF,TGTGCCATCAGTGCGAAGGGGATGGATGAAAAACTGTTTTTT
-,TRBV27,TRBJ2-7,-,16,CASSLSQGQRAYEQYF,TGTGCCAGCAGTTTATCGCAAGGACAGAGAGCCTACGAGCAGTACTTC
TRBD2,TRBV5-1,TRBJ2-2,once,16,CASSLDGRALTGELFF,TGCGCCAGCAGCTTGGACGGGAGGGCCCTCACCGGGGAGCTGTTTTTT
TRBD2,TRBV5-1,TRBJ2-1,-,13,CASSREGDNEQFF,TGCGCCAGCAGCCGGGAGGGGGACAATGAGCAGTTCTTC
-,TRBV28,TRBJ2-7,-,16,CASSPPAGGLTYEQYF,TGTGCCAGCAGTCCCCCGGCCGGGGGACTTACCTACGAGCAGTACTTC
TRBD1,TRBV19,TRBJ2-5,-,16,CASSTQPGQVQETQYF,TGTGCCAGTAGTACCCAACCCGGACAGGTTCAAGAGACCCAGTACTTC
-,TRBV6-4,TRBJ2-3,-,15,CASSISGSNTDTQYF,TGTGCCAGCAGTATAAGCGGGTCAAACACAGATACGCAGTATTTT
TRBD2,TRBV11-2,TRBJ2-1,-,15,CASSSLAGGHPEQFF,TGTGCCAGCAGCTCACTAGCGGGGGGGCACCCTGAGCAGTTCTTC
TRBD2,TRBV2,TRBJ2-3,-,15,CASSETSGGADTQYF,TGTGCCAGCAGTGAGACTAGCGGGGGGGCAGATACGCAGTATTTT
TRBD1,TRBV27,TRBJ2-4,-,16,CASSPWTGGPKNIQYF,TGTGCCAGCAGTCCCTGGACAGGGGGCCCCAAAAACATTCAGTACTTC
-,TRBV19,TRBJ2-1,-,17,CASSITVSSATYNEQFF,TGTGCCAGTAGTATAACGGTGTCTAGCGCAACCTACAATGAGCAGTTCTTC
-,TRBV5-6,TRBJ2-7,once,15,CASSLGYGQTYEQYF,TGTGCCAGCAGCTTGGGGTATGGACAGACCTACGAGCAGTACTTC
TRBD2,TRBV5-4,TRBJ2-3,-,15,CASSSGGGRTDTQYF,TGTGCCAGCAGCTCTGGGGGAGGGCGCACAGATACGCAGTATTTT
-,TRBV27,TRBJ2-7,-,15,CASSLDGIRSGEQYF,TGTGCCAGCAGTTTGGACGGGATAAGGTCGGGCGAGCAGTACTTC
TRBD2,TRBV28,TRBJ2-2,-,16,CASRIRTSGNTGELFF,TGTGCCAGCAGAATAAGGACTAGCGGGAACACCGGGGAGCTGTTTTTT
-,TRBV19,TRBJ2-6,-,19,CASSIRQASMRSGANVLTF,TGTGCCAGTAGTATTAGGCAGGCATCGATGCGCTCTGGGGCCAACGTCCTGACTTTC
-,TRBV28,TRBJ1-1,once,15,CASSTPTGLGTEAFF,TGTGCCAGCAGTACGCCCACAGGGTTAGGCACTGAAGCTTTCTTT
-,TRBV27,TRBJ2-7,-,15,CASSPRDTPTYEQYF,TGTGCCAGCAGTCCCCGGGACACCCCTACCTACGAGCAGTACTTC
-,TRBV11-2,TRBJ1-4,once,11,CASSTGEKLFF,TGTGCCAGCAGCACAGGTGAAAAACTGTTTTTT
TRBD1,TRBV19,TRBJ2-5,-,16,CASSSRSAGGMKTQYF,TGTGCCAGTAGCTCCCGTTCGGCAGGGGGCATGAAGACCCAGTACTTC
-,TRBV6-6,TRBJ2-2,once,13,CASMRVITGELFF,TGTGCCAGCATGCGGGTAATCACCGGGGAGCTGTTTTTT
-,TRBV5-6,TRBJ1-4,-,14,CASSLITGEEKLFF,TGTGCCAGCAGCTTGATCACGGGAGAAGAAAAACTGTTTTTT
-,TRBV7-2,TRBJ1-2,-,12,CASSQQNYGYTF,TGTGCCAGCAGCCAACAAAACTATGGCTACACCTTC
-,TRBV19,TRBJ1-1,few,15,CASRPGYSWNTEAFF,TGTGCCAGTAGGCCAGGGTACAGTTGGAACACTGAAGCTTTCTTT
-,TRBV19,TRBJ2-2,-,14,CASSQQGWTGELFF,TGTGCCAGTAGTCAACAGGGATGGACCGGGGAGCTGTTTTTT
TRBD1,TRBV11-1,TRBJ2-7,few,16,CASSSAGQGGSYEQYF,TGTGCCAGCAGCTCGGCGGGACAGGGGGGATCCTACGAGCAGTACTTC
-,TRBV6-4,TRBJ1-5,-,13,CASSDGGNQPQHF,TGTGCCAGCAGTGACGGGGGGAATCAGCCCCAGCATTTT
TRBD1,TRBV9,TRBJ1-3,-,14,CASDRARSGNTIYF,TGTGCCAGTGACAGGGCCCGTTCTGGAAACACCATATATTTT
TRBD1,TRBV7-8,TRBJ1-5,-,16,CASTQLEGAVIQPQHF,TGTGCCAGCACCCAATTAGAGGGGGCAGTAATTCAGCCCCAGCATTTT